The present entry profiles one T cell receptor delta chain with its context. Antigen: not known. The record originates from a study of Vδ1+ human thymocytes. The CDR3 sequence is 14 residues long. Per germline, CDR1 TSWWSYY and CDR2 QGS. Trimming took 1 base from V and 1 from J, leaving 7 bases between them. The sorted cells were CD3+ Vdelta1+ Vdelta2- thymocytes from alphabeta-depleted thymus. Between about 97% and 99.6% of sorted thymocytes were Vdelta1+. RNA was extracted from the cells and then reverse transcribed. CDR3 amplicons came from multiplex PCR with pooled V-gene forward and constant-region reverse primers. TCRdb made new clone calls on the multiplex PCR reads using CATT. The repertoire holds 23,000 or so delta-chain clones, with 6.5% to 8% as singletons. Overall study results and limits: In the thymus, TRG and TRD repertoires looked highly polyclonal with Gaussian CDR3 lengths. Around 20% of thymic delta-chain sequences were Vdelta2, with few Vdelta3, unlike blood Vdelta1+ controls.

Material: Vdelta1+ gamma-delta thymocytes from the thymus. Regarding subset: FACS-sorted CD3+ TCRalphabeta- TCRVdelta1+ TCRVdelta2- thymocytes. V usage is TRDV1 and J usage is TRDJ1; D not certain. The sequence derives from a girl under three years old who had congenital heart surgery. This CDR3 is CALGEPGGTDKLIF. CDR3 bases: TGTGCTCTTGGGGAACCAGGTGGCACCGATAAACTCATCTTT.